Presented here are 30 T cell receptor beta chains from one specimen sequenced in a study of cytomegalovirus exposure and HLA in healthy donors. The assay was immunoSEQ multiplex PCR, and TCRdb's table has in-frame clones only and misses some. The sample lists tens of thousands of clones; roughly 92% were seen once. Sequenced sample: PBMCs. These receptors were obtained from a woman aged 25 to 39 in good health and CMV-seropositive.

In DNA form, the CDR3 reads TGCGCCAGCAGCCAACTGGGAGCGGACGAAAAACTGTTTTTT. Translating gives CASSQLGADEKLFF. The rearrangement uses TRBV4-3 and TRBJ1-4; D is unresolved. In germline, CDR1 is LGHNA, CDR2 YSLEER. The CDR3 has 14 residues. V was clipped by 2 bases and J by 8 bases, with 12 bases between them.

This clone was seen only once. The J gene is TRBJ2-2, the V gene TRBV4-1, with 7 bases matching TRBD2. The germline V gene has CDR1 MGHRA and CDR2 YSYEKL. After removal of 0 bases from V and 4 bases from J, the junction contained 11 bases not matched to a gene. This CDR3 comprises 18 residues. CDR3 loop: CASSQDGPGLVVTGELFF. CDR3 in DNA: TGCGCCAGCAGCCAAGACGGCCCTGGACTAGTTGTCACCGGGGAGCTGTTTTTT.

The rearrangement links TRBV6-5 to TRBJ2-3, with D possibly being TRBD1 (6 bases). This CDR3 has 15 residues. Germline lookup yields CDR1 MNHEY and CDR2 SVGAGI. The germline V and J ends were trimmed by 6 bases and 2 bases, with 15 bases remaining between them. CDR3 protein: CASRSTGTLTDTQYF. For the CDR3, the DNA is TGTGCCAGCAGGTCAACCGGGACACTCACAGATACGCAGTATTTT.

Only one count was recorded for this clone. The gene calls are TRBV7-2 and TRBJ2-5; D may be TRBD2 (5 bases). Looked up from germline, CDR1 is SGHTA and CDR2 is FQGNSA. The V and J ends lost 1 base and 2 bases respectively, with 8 bases between them. This CDR3 comprises 14 residues. CDR3 residues: CASSLGTRQETQYF. CDR3 in DNA: TGTGCCAGCAGCTTAGGTACTAGGCAAGAGACCCAGTACTTC.

The chain employs TRBV6-1 and TRBJ1-3; no firm D call. The V gene lost 2 bases and the J gene lost 7 bases, with 9 bases spanning the gap. The CDR3 sequence is 13 residues long. Germline-derived CDR1 and CDR2 are MNHNS and SASEGT. Here the CDR3 reads CASSENGGNTIYF. DNA for the CDR3: TGTGCCAGCAGTGAAAACGGCGGGAACACCATATATTTT.

The V and J genes are TRBV28 and TRBJ2-2; 7 bases line up with TRBD2. The germline gives CDR1 MDHEN, CDR2 SYDVKM. V dropped 5 bases and J dropped 0; count of bases not matched to a gene: 9. The CDR3 has 17 residues. The CDR3 here is CASSRSAGLTNTGELFF. The CDR3 nucleotides read TGTGCCAGCAGTCGCTCCGCGGGACTAACGAACACCGGGGAGCTGTTTTTT.

V is TRBV4-3 and J is TRBJ2-5; 7 nucleotides align to TRBD1. CDR3 length: 20 amino acids. Per the germline V gene, CDR1 is LGHNA and CDR2 is YSLEER. After removal of 0 bases from V and 2 bases from J, the junction contained 18 bases not matched to a gene. CDR3 bases: TGCGCCAGCAGCCAAGACTACCCGGGACAGACAGTCTCCAAGCAAGAGACCCAGTACTTC. Translation gives CASSQDYPGQTVSKQETQYF.

This clone was seen more than once but under ten times. V gene TRBV10-3 combines with J gene TRBJ1-2; TRBD1 matches 8 bases. The junction had 8 bases not matched to a gene; V was cut back by 4 bases and J by 1 base. The CDR3 totals 16 residues. CDR1 ENHRY and CDR2 SYGVKD come from the germline V gene. This CDR3 reads CAISATGQAFNYGYTF. CDR3 DNA sequence: TGTGCCATCAGTGCAACGGGACAGGCGTTTAACTATGGCTACACCTTC.

The J gene is TRBJ2-7, the V gene TRBV5-5; possible D gene TRBD2, 5 bases. V lost 0 bases and J lost 3, with 13 bases in between. The germline gives CDR1 SGHKS, CDR2 YYEKEE (reference sequence). The CDR3 length is 15 residues. Here the CDR3 reads CASSLALGIHYEQYF. The DNA of the CDR3 is TGTGCCAGCAGCTTGGCACTCGGGATCCACTACGAGCAGTACTTC. Complete variable domain (other parts from reference TRBV5-5 and TRBJ2-7): DAGVTQSPTHLIKTRGQQVTLRCSPISGHKSVSWYQQVLGQGPQFIFQYYEKEERGRGNFPDRFSARQFPNYSSELNVNALLLGDSALYLCASSLALGIHYEQYFGPGTRLTVT.

The chain couples TRBV4-3 to TRBJ2-1; 7 bases match TRBD1. The trim removed 0 bases at V and 3 bases at J, leaving 2 bases unmatched. There are 15 residues in the CDR3. Germline-derived CDR1 and CDR2 are LGHNA and YSLEER. The CDR3 nucleotides read TGCGCCAGCAGCCAAGATCCAGGGGGCTACAATGAGCAGTTCTTC. This encodes CASSQDPGGYNEQFF.

J is TRBJ1-1 and V is TRBV11-2; D gene uncertain. The CDR3 runs 13 residues. Deletions cut 1 base from V and 4 bases from J, with 7 bases between. The V gene's germline CDR1 is SGHAT and CDR2 FQNNGV. The CDR3 region is CASSLGSGTEAFF. The CDR3 nucleotides read TGTGCCAGCAGCTTAGGATCGGGCACTGAAGCTTTCTTT.

The rearrangement uses TRBV27 and TRBJ1-1; D remains ambiguous. Looked up from germline, CDR1 is MNHEY and CDR2 is SMNVEV (reference sequence). Trimming pared 5 bases from V and 5 bases from J, leaving 15 bases between. CDR3 length: 14 residues. CDR3 amino acids: CASSLAFSGTEAFF. The CDR3 DNA reads TGTGCCAGCAGTCTAGCATTCTCTGGGACTGAAGCTTTCTTT.

The genes are TRBV11-3 and TRBJ2-1; 8 bases match TRBD2. The germline CDR1 and CDR2 sequences are SGHNT and YENEEA. Germline trimming cut 2 bases from V and 3 bases from J; bases unmatched to any gene: 0. The CDR3 sequence is 14 residues long. The CDR3: CASSLSGSYNEQFF. The CDR3, as DNA: TGTGCCAGCAGCTTAAGCGGGAGCTACAATGAGCAGTTCTTC.

J is TRBJ1-2 and V is TRBV6-6; 12 bases line up with TRBD1. V dropped 4 bases and J dropped 8; count of bases not matched to a gene: 11. The CDR3 consists of 16 residues. Germline CDR1 reads MNHNY; CDR2 reads SVGAGI (reference sequence). DNA of the CDR3: TGTGCCAGCAGTTTATCTCAAGGGACAGGGGGCGAAGGCTACACCTTC. Translation gives CASSLSQGTGGEGYTF.

The chain uses TRBV30 and TRBJ1-1; tentative D call: TRBD1 (5 bases). CDR3 length equals 13 residues. Germline loops: CDR1 GTSNPN, CDR2 SVGIG (reference sequence). Trimming stripped 5 bases from V and 0 bases from J, with 10 bases between. The DNA for the CDR3 is TGTGCCTGGTCGGACACGATGAACACTGAAGCTTTCTTT. Its translation is CAWSDTMNTEAFF.

The V call is TRBV15, the J call TRBJ1-4; TRBD1 agrees at 8 bases. The germline V gene has CDR1 LNHNV and CDR2 YYDKDF (reference sequence). Trimming removed 3 bases from V and 7 bases from J; junction bases left unmatched: 7. This CDR3 is built from 15 residues. CDR3 protein: CATSRETGVGEKLFF. As DNA, the CDR3 is TGTGCCACCAGCAGGGAGACAGGGGTCGGTGAAAAACTGTTTTTT.

V is TRBV5-5 and J is TRBJ2-7, with TRBD1 matching over 7 bases. V gave up 4 bases and J gave up 1 base; unmatched junction bases: 2. CDR3 length equals 13 residues. CDR1 is SGHKS, CDR2 YYEKEE, per germline (reference sequence). The CDR3: CASSPTGSYEQYF. The DNA of the CDR3 is TGTGCCAGCAGCCCGACAGGGTCCTACGAGCAGTACTTC.

V is TRBV5-4 and J is TRBJ2-7; 8 bases map to TRBD1. CDR1 and CDR2 from the germline V gene are SGHNT and YYREEE (reference sequence). Trimming cost V 2 bases and J 4 bases; bases outside gene matches: 5. The length of the CDR3 is 14 residues. Written as DNA, the CDR3 is TGTGCCAGCAGCTTTACAGGGGGGTCTTACGAGCAGTACTTC. As protein: CASSFTGGSYEQYF.

This sequence joins TRBV6-5 and TRBJ1-2; D possibly corresponds to TRBD1 (5 bases). The CDR3 is made up of 14 amino acids. V lost 5 bases, J lost 8 bases, and 18 bases lay in between. From germline, CDR1 is MNHEY and CDR2 SVGAGI. CDR3 nucleotide sequence: TGTGCCAGCAGTCCCGACAGTCTACCTGAGGGCTACACCTTC. Translation: CASSPDSLPEGYTF.

The genes are TRBV5-8 and TRBJ1-1; 7 bases line up with TRBD1. This CDR3 region has 15 residues. Germline CDR1 SGHTS, CDR2 YDEGEE. J was trimmed by 1 base and V by 5 bases; bases with no gene match: 8. CDR3 nucleotides: TGTGCCAGCAGTTCGAACCGGGACAGGAACACTGAAGCTTTCTTT. Amino acids: CASSSNRDRNTEAFF.

The chain uses TRBV5-1 and TRBJ2-3; TRBD1 aligns across 7 bases. Looked up from germline, CDR1 is SGHRS and CDR2 is YFSETQ. Trimming cost V 0 bases and J 2 bases; bases outside gene matches: 3. The CDR3 contains 15 residues. The CDR3 sequence: CASSLGDSFTDTQYF. Here the CDR3 DNA reads TGCGCCAGCAGCTTGGGGGACAGTTTCACAGATACGCAGTATTTT.

The V gene is TRBV5-6, the J gene TRBJ2-2, with TRBD2 identical over 13 bases. The CDR3 contains 17 residues. V lost 4 bases to trimming and J lost 3 bases; unmatched junction nucleotides: 6. CDR1 SGHDT and CDR2 YYEEEE come from the germline V gene. CDR3 amino acids: CASSQGLAGLYTGELFF. The CDR3 DNA sequence: TGTGCCAGCAGCCAGGGACTAGCGGGATTGTACACCGGGGAGCTGTTTTTT.

The chain links TRBV28 to TRBJ2-5, with a possible D match to TRBD1 (6 bases). V lost 8 bases and J 1 base, leaving 11 bases between the germline ends. The CDR3 is 13 residues long. Germline values: CDR1 MDHEN, CDR2 SYDVKM. CDR3 amino acids: CASDNRVQETQYF. In DNA, the CDR3 is TGTGCCAGCGATAACAGGGTCCAAGAGACCCAGTACTTC.

V is TRBV27 and J is TRBJ2-7; 10 positions match TRBD2. J lost 3 bases, V lost 0 bases, and 2 bases had no gene match. The CDR3 sequence is 15 residues long. Germline-derived CDR1 and CDR2 are MNHEY and SMNVEV (reference sequence). CDR3 amino acids: CASSLSSGRIYEQYF. CDR3 nucleotides: TGTGCCAGCAGTTTATCTAGCGGGAGGATCTACGAGCAGTACTTC.

The chain couples TRBV9 to TRBJ2-2; D unclear. V lost 3 bases and J 4 bases, leaving 7 bases between the germline ends. This CDR3 spans 13 amino acids. Germline CDR1 SGDLS, CDR2 YYNGEE. CDR3 in amino acids: CASSERVTGELFF. The CDR3 DNA is TGTGCCAGCAGCGAACGGGTCACCGGGGAGCTGTTTTTT.

The CDR3 is CAWSLRDYNNEQFF. The DNA for the CDR3 is TGTGCCTGGAGTCTAAGAGACTACAACAATGAGCAGTTCTTC. The chain combines TRBV30 with TRBJ2-1; D might be TRBD2 (5 bases). Looked up from germline, CDR1 is GTSNPN and CDR2 is SVGIG (reference sequence). This CDR3 is 14 amino acids long. V was cut by 2 bases and J by 5 bases, with 13 bases left in between.

The chain links TRBV19 to TRBJ1-2, with 8 nucleotides matching TRBD1. The CDR3 runs 16 residues. V lost 1 base and J lost 4; bases outside the gene matches: 8. Germline lookup yields CDR1 LNHDA and CDR2 SQIVND (reference sequence). CDR3 nucleotides: TGTGCCAGTAGTATAGCGAAACAGGGGGTAGCCTATGGCTACACCTTC. As protein: CASSIAKQGVAYGYTF.

This chain joins TRBV4-3 and TRBJ2-3; D gene ambiguous. V shed 0 bases and J shed 11 bases, with 12 bases lying between them. Germline-derived CDR1 and CDR2 are LGHNA and YSLEER. The CDR3 has 13 residues. The CDR3 spells CASSQDEALEQYF. The CDR3, as DNA: TGCGCCAGCAGCCAAGATGAGGCCCTAGAGCAGTATTTT.

This clone was detected only once. V is TRBV28 and J is TRBJ1-4, with TRBD1 matching over 8 bases. V was clipped by 3 bases and J by 8 bases; unmatched bases: 5. This CDR3 is 14 amino acids long. The V gene's germline CDR1 is MDHEN and CDR2 SYDVKM. The CDR3 here is CASSLTGDEEKLFF. In nucleotides, the CDR3 is TGTGCCAGCAGTTTGACAGGGGATGAGGAAAAACTGTTTTTT.

The genes are TRBV5-5 and TRBJ1-2; D might be TRBD1 (6 bases). CDR1 SGHKS and CDR2 YYEKEE come from the germline V gene (reference sequence). CDR3 length: 13 residues. V shed 4 bases and J shed 9 bases, with 16 bases lying between them. The CDR3 protein is CASSPRTVPCYTF. CDR3 bases: TGTGCCAGCAGCCCCAGGACAGTCCCTTGCTACACCTTC. Full variable domain (outside the CDR3, taken from reference TRBV5-5 and TRBJ1-2): DAGVTQSPTHLIKTRGQQVTLRCSPISGHKSVSWYQQVLGQGPQFIFQYYEKEERGRGNFPDRFSARQFPNYSSELNVNALLLGDSALYLCASSPRTVPCYTFGSGTRLTVV.